The rows below give T cell receptor beta chains drawn from one sample of a study of blood T cells in healthy people across ages. One entry per CDR3 protein, called by TCRdb with MiXCR from the 5' RACE reads. The sample has some 1.5 million distinct CDR3 sequences; 28% are singletons. Sequencing input: blood. These receptors originate from a woman aged 30 to 39 in good health. Both conserved end residues are part of each CDR3. Each record gives: V gene, clone size, J gene, D gene, CDR3 DNA, CDR3 protein. The D gene is left open where the match is weak. Expanded clones get a size class; other rows say once, few or many, or leave the size out.

V: TRBV5-1
size: .
J: TRBJ1-6
D: TRBD1
DNA: TGCGCCAGCAGTTCCGGGACAGGGGCATCACCCCTCCACTTT
CDR3: CASSSGTGASPLHF

V: TRBV5-1
size: .
J: TRBJ2-3
D: TRBD2
DNA: TGCGCCAGCAGCTCGTCGGGGGGAGCGGCAACAGATACGCAGTATTTT
CDR3: CASSSSGGAATDTQYF

V: TRBV5-4
size: many
J: TRBJ2-5
D: TRBD1
DNA: TGTGCCAGCAGCTTGGACAGGGGATGGGAGACCCAGTACTTC
CDR3: CASSLDRGWETQYF

V: TRBV4-2
size: .
J: TRBJ2-4
D: .
DNA: TGTGCCAGCAGCCAAGATTTGAAGAACAGAATTCAGTACTTC
CDR3: CASSQDLKNRIQYF

V: TRBV10-3
size: many
J: TRBJ1-2
D: TRBD1
DNA: TGTGCCATCAATTCCGGGACAGGGAACTATGGCTACACCTTC
CDR3: CAINSGTGNYGYTF

V: TRBV6-1
size: .
J: TRBJ1-2
D: .
DNA: TGTGCCAGCAGACTTCAGACAGGCTGGGCAGTTGGCTACACCTTC
CDR3: CASRLQTGWAVGYTF

V: TRBV6-5
size: .
J: TRBJ2-7
D: .
DNA: TGTGCCAGCAGGGGGGGGCAGGGAGGGAAGCAGTACTTC
CDR3: CASRGGQGGKQYF

V: TRBV9
size: .
J: TRBJ2-2
D: TRBD1
DNA: TGTGCCAGCAGCGACATGGGACAGGTGTTCACCGGGGAGCTGTTTTTT
CDR3: CASSDMGQVFTGELFF

V: TRBV28
size: few
J: TRBJ1-5
D: .
DNA: TGTGCCAGCAGTCTTCCACCCGGGCTACTTGGACAGCCCCAGCATTTT
CDR3: CASSLPPGLLGQPQHF

V: TRBV9
size: .
J: TRBJ2-3
D: TRBD2
DNA: TGTGCCAGCAGCCCAGCAGGAGCTAGCGGGCACTTTCGCACAGATACGCAGTATTTT
CDR3: CASSPAGASGHFRTDTQYF

V: TRBV6-2/TRBV6-3
size: few
J: TRBJ2-7
D: TRBD1
DNA: TGTGCCAGCAGTTACGACGTCTCGGGACAGGGCGCCTACGAGCAGTACTTC
CDR3: CASSYDVSGQGAYEQYF

V: TRBV14
size: .
J: TRBJ2-7
D: TRBD2
DNA: TGTGCCAGCAGCCAAGGGGAGGGAGTCGAGCAGTACTTC
CDR3: CASSQGEGVEQYF

V: TRBV28
size: .
J: TRBJ2-5
D: .
DNA: TGTACCAGCACTCCTGCGGCCCAGGGCCCCCAGTACTTC
CDR3: CTSTPAAQGPQYF

V: TRBV29-1
size: many
J: TRBJ2-1
D: .
DNA: TGCAGCGTTCGAACTGGGGTCGTGAAGGGCAATGAGCAGTTCTTC
CDR3: CSVRTGVVKGNEQFF

V: TRBV20-1
size: .
J: TRBJ1-4
D: .
DNA: TGCAGTGCGAGGGGTAGGGGGATTAATGAAAAACTGTTTTTT
CDR3: CSARGRGINEKLFF

V: TRBV27
size: many
J: TRBJ2-1
D: .
DNA: TGTGCCAGCAGTTTAAATAATCTCAATGAGCAGTTCTTC
CDR3: CASSLNNLNEQFF

V: TRBV7-9
size: few
J: TRBJ2-1
D: TRBD2
DNA: TGTGCCAGCAGCCAAGGAGCGGGGGGCCATGAGCAGTTCTTC
CDR3: CASSQGAGGHEQFF

V: TRBV28
size: .
J: TRBJ2-2
D: .
DNA: TGTGCCAGCAGCACAGACAGCACCGGGGAGCTGTTTTTT
CDR3: CASSTDSTGELFF

V: TRBV2
size: few
J: TRBJ2-1
D: .
DNA: TGTGCCAGCAGTGCAACAGAGAATGAGCAGTTCTTC
CDR3: CASSATENEQFF

V: TRBV30
size: .
J: TRBJ1-5
D: TRBD1
DNA: TGTGCCTGGAGACAAGACAGGGCCCAGCCCCAGCATTTT
CDR3: CAWRQDRAQPQHF

V: TRBV10-3
size: many
J: TRBJ2-5
D: .
DNA: TGTGCCATCAGTGAGGCTCACAGCCCGGGGGAGACCCAGTACTTC
CDR3: CAISEAHSPGETQYF

V: TRBV7-9
size: .
J: TRBJ1-2
D: .
DNA: TGTGCCAGCAGTTCCGGGGGATCGAGAGGCTACACCTTC
CDR3: CASSSGGSRGYTF

V: TRBV10-3
size: .
J: TRBJ2-5
D: TRBD1
DNA: TGTGCCATCAGTGGGGGACAGCTCCCCCGGGAGACCCAGTACTTC
CDR3: CAISGGQLPRETQYF